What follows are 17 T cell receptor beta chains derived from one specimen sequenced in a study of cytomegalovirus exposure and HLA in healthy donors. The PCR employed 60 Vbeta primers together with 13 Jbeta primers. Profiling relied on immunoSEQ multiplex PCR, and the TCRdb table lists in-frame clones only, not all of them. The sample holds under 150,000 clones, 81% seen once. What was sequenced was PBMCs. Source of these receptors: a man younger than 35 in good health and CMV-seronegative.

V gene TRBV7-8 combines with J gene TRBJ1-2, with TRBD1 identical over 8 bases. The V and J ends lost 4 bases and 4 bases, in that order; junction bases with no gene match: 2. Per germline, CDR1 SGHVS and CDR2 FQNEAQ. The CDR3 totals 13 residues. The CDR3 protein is CASSSTGAYGYTF. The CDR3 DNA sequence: TGTGCCAGCAGCTCGACAGGGGCCTATGGCTACACCTTC.

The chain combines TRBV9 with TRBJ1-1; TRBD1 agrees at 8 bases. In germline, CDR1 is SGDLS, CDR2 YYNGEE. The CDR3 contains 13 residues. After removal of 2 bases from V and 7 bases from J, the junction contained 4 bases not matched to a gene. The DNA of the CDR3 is TGTGCCAGCAGCGTCCATGGACAGGGTGAAGCTTTCTTT. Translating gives CASSVHGQGEAFF.

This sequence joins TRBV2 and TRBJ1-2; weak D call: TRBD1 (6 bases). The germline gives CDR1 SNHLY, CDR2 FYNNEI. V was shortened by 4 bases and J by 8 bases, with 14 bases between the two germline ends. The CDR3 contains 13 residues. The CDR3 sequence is CASSVGGQGGYTF. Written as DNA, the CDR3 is TGTGCCAGCAGTGTGGGGGGGCAGGGAGGCTACACCTTC.

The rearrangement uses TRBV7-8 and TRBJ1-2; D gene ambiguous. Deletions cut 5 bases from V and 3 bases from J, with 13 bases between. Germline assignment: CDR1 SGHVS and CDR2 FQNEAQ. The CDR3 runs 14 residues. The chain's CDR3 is CASSPGLGYYGYTF. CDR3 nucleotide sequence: TGTGCCAGCAGCCCAGGACTCGGCTACTATGGCTACACCTTC. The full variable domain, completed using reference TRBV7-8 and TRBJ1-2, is GAGVSQSPRYKVAKRGQDVALRCDPISGHVSLFWYQQALGQGPEFLTYFQNEAQLDKSGLPSDRFFAERPEGSVSTLKIQRTQQEDSAVYLCASSPGLGYYGYTFGSGTRLTVV.

The CDR3 region is CATHSDRERADTQYF. The CDR3 DNA is TGTGCCACCCATTCGGACAGGGAAAGAGCAGATACGCAGTATTTT. V gene TRBV15 combines with J gene TRBJ2-3, with 8 bases identical to TRBD1. The CDR3 contains 15 residues. Germline CDR1 is LNHNV and CDR2 is YYDKDF (reference sequence). J was trimmed by 4 bases and V by 8 bases; bases with no gene match: 11.

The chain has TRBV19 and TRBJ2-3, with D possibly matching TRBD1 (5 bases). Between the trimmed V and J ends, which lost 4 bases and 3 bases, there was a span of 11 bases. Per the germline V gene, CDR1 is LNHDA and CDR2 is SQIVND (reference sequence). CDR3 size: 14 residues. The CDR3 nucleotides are TGTGCCAGTAGTAGGTGGGGCGAAACAGATACGCAGTATTTT. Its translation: CASSRWGETDTQYF.

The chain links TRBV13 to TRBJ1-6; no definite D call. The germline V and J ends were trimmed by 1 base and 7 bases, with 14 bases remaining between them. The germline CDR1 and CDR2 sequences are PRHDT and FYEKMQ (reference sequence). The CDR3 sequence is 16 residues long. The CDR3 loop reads CASSLVTGDRNSPLHF. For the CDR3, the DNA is TGTGCCAGCAGCTTAGTAACGGGAGATAGAAATTCACCCCTCCACTTT.

The CDR3 is CASSLYPPGENTEAFF. The CDR3 DNA is TGTGCCAGCAGCCTATACCCCCCGGGGGAGAACACTGAAGCTTTCTTT. The gene calls are TRBV7-9 and TRBJ1-1; D is possibly TRBD1 (5 bases). V was pared by 5 bases and J by 1 base, with 17 bases between. Germline CDR1 reads SEHNR; CDR2 reads FQNEAQ (reference sequence). The CDR3 length is 16 residues.

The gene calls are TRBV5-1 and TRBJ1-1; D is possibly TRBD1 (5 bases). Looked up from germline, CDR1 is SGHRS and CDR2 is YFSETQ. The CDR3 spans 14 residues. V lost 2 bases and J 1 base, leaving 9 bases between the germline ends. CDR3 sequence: CASSLSGGNTEAFF. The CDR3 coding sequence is TGCGCCAGCAGCTTATCGGGGGGGAACACTGAAGCTTTCTTT.

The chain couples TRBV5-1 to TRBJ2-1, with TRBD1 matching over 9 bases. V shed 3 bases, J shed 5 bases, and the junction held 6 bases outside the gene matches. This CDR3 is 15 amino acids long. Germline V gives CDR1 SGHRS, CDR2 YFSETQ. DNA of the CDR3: TGCGCCAGCAGCTACGGGACAGGGTTCGACAATGAGCAGTTCTTC. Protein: CASSYGTGFDNEQFF.

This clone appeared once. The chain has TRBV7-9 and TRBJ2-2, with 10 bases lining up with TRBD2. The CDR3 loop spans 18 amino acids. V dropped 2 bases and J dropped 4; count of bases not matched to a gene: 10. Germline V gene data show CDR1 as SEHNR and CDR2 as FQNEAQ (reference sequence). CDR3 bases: TGTGCCAGCAGCTTAATAGCGGGGGGTCGAGTGGTCACCGGGGAGCTGTTTTTT. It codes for CASSLIAGGRVVTGELFF.

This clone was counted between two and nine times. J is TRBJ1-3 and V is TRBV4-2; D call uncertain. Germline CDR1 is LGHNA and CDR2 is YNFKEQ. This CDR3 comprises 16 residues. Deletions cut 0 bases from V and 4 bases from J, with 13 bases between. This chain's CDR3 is CASSQDVGVGGNTIYF. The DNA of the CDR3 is TGTGCCAGCAGCCAAGATGTGGGAGTAGGGGGAAACACCATATATTTT.

CDR3 coding DNA: TGTGCCAGCACCGTGGACAGAAATTCTCAAGAGACCCAGTACTTC. Its translation: CASTVDRNSQETQYF. V usage is TRBV11-1 and J usage is TRBJ2-5; a possible D gene is TRBD1 (6 bases). The CDR3 contains 15 residues. V was pared by 7 bases and J by 2 bases, with 17 bases between. Germline CDR1 is SGHAT and CDR2 is FQDESV (reference sequence).

In DNA form, the CDR3 reads TGTGCCAGCTCACCCCCCGGGACAGGGGATGGCTACACCTTC. This sequence encodes CASSPPGTGDGYTF. This chain uses TRBV18 with TRBJ1-2; 10 positions agree with TRBD1. The CDR3 is made up of 14 amino acids. In germline, CDR1 is KGHSH, CDR2 LQKENI. V dropped 3 bases and J dropped 6; count of bases not matched to a gene: 4. The variable domain in full, with the rest retrieved from reference TRBV18 and TRBJ1-2, is NAGVMQNPRHLVRRRGQEARLRCSPMKGHSHVYWYRQLPEEGLKFMVYLQKENIIDESGMPKERFSAEFPKEGPSILRIQQVVRGDSAAYFCASSPPGTGDGYTFGSGTRLTVV.

Here the CDR3 DNA reads TGCGCCAGCAGTGAGTCGGGACAGGGGCACGAGCAGTACTTC. It yields the protein CASSESGQGHEQYF. The chain carries TRBV10-2 and TRBJ2-7; TRBD1 agrees at 10 bases. Losses at the gene ends were 0 bases for V and 5 bases for J; bases not matched to a gene: 1. This CDR3 contains 14 residues. Germline CDR1 is WSHSY and CDR2 is SAAADI.

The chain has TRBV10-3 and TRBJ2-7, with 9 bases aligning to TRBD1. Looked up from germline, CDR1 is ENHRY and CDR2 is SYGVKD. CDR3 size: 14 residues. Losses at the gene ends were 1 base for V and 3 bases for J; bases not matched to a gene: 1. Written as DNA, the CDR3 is TGTGCCATCAGTGAGTTGGGACAGGGCTACGAGCAGTACTTC. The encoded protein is CAISELGQGYEQYF.

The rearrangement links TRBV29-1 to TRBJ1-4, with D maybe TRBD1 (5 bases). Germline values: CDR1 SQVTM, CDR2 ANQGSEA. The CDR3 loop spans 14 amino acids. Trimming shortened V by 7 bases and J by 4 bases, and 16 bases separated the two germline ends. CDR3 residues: CSASGGDGNEKLFF. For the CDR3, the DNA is TGCAGCGCCTCTGGAGGGGACGGTAATGAAAAACTGTTTTTT.